These 14 T cell receptor beta chains came from one sample sequenced in a study of persistence of HIV-infected CD4 T cells. The antigens of these receptors remain unknown. Overlapping HIV-1 Gag 15-mer peptides at about 1 ug per peptide per mL were used. CD40L-negative CD69-negative CD45RO-high memory CD4+ T cells were sorted as populations depleted of antigen-responding cells. The libraries were made with immunoSEQ version 4 in survey mode. Clones were read by immunoSEQ multiplex PCR, and TCRdb kept only the in-frame ones, dropping some. The table has some 39,000 clones, around 86% seen once; the top ten hold around 1%. Sequences were derived from cultured CD4+ T cells from PBMCs, sampled from a patient who received antiretroviral therapy. The receptors were sampled from an adult with HIV. The donor label of this sample is uncertain.

The V gene is TRBV5-6, the J gene TRBJ2-3; possible D gene TRBD2, 5 bases. This CDR3 comprises 15 residues. Germline V CDR1 and CDR2: SGHDT, YYEEEE. Trimming removed 5 bases from V and 5 bases from J, with 18 bases in between. CDR3 bases: TGTGCCAGCAGGACCTGGCCAGCGAGGGTAGATACGCAGTATTTT. Translating gives CASRTWPARVDTQYF.

The chain combines TRBV7-8 with TRBJ1-2, with 9 bases identical to TRBD1. Trimming cost V 7 bases and J 8 bases; bases outside gene matches: 8. Germline-derived CDR1 and CDR2 are SGHVS and FQNEAQ. The CDR3 sequence is 13 residues long. CDR3 nucleotides: TGTGCCAGCACCACGGACAGGGGTGACGGCTACACCTTC. Its protein product is CASTTDRGDGYTF.

The chain has TRBV6-5 and TRBJ1-1; perhaps TRBD1 as D (5 bases). The V gene's germline CDR1 is MNHEY and CDR2 SVGAGI. Trimming stripped 2 bases from V and 3 bases from J, with 13 bases between. The CDR3 has 15 amino acids. Here the CDR3 reads CASSYVGLGDTEAFF. The DNA for the CDR3 is TGTGCCAGCAGTTACGTCGGGTTGGGGGACACTGAAGCTTTCTTT.

This clone occurred once. This chain connects TRBV5-5 to TRBJ1-3, with unresolved D. The CDR3 loop spans 17 amino acids. Looked up from germline, CDR1 is SGHKS and CDR2 is YYEKEE (reference sequence). Between the trimmed V and J ends, which lost 0 bases and 3 bases, there was a span of 16 bases. The CDR3 protein is CASSLVASRLSGNTIYF. CDR3 DNA sequence: TGTGCCAGCAGCTTGGTGGCGTCCAGGTTAAGTGGAAACACCATATATTTT.

The chain uses TRBV9 and TRBJ1-1; D gene unclear. Trimming stripped 0 bases from V and 6 bases from J, with 9 bases between. This CDR3 comprises 13 residues. Per germline, CDR1 SGDLS and CDR2 YYNGEE. Here the CDR3 reads CASSVGGLSEAFF. CDR3 DNA: TGTGCCAGCAGCGTAGGAGGGTTATCTGAAGCTTTCTTT.

The rearrangement uses TRBV28 and TRBJ2-3; TRBD2 matches 7 bases. The CDR3 has 15 amino acids. Losses at the gene ends were 4 bases for V and 0 bases for J; bases not matched to a gene: 4. Germline CDR1 MDHEN, CDR2 SYDVKM. The chain's CDR3 is CASSYARGSTDTQYF. The CDR3 DNA follows: TGTGCCAGCAGTTACGCGCGGGGGAGCACAGATACGCAGTATTTT.

The chain joins TRBV19 to TRBJ2-5; possible D gene TRBD1, 5 bases. CDR3 size: 12 residues. Germline CDR1 and CDR2: LNHDA and SQIVND (reference sequence). Trimming shortened V by 5 bases and J by 5 bases, and 9 bases separated the two germline ends. The CDR3 sequence is CASSSGFETQYF. The CDR3 DNA reads as TGTGCCAGTAGTTCAGGGTTTGAGACCCAGTACTTC.

The J gene is TRBJ2-2, the V gene TRBV24-1; D not resolved. The length of the CDR3 is 14 residues. Germline assignment: CDR1 KGHDR and CDR2 SFDVKD. The V end lost 9 bases, the J end lost 1 base, and 11 bases lay between the germline ends. CDR3: CATAPAGNTGELFF. CDR3 nucleotide sequence: TGTGCCACCGCCCCGGCAGGGAACACCGGGGAGCTGTTTTTT.

This sequence joins TRBV6-5 and TRBJ2-1; a weak D match, TRBD1 (5 bases). V shed 7 bases and J shed 2 bases, with 12 bases lying between them. From germline, CDR1 is MNHEY and CDR2 SVGAGI. This CDR3 spans 14 amino acids. CDR3 coding DNA: TGTGCCAGCAATAGGCAGGGCCCCTACAATGAGCAGTTCTTC. Its protein product is CASNRQGPYNEQFF.

This clone appeared a few times. The chain employs TRBV4-1 and TRBJ1-2, with TRBD1 matching 7 bases. CDR1 and CDR2 (germline): MGHRA, YSYEKL. The CDR3 loop spans 17 amino acids. V gave up 0 bases and J gave up 8 bases; unmatched junction bases: 15. CDR3 sequence: CASSQDRSRGVGKGYTF. The DNA for the CDR3 is TGCGCCAGCAGCCAAGATCGGTCCAGGGGGGTGGGTAAGGGCTACACCTTC.

The V call is TRBV24-1, the J call TRBJ2-3; no definite D call. This CDR3 spans 16 amino acids. Germline CDR1 reads KGHDR; CDR2 reads SFDVKD. V lost 4 bases to trimming and J lost 0 bases, with 13 bases between them. The CDR3 sequence: CATSDFSKTSTDTQYF. In DNA form, the CDR3 reads TGTGCCACCAGTGACTTTAGCAAGACTAGCACAGATACGCAGTATTTT.

This clone was observed a handful of times. The DNA of the CDR3 is TGTGCCCGAAATCAGCCCCAGCATTTT. Its protein product is CARNQPQHF. This rearrangement joins TRBV5-6 to TRBJ1-5; D ambiguous. CDR1 is SGHDT, CDR2 YYEEEE, per germline. This CDR3 spans 9 amino acids. Trimming took 10 bases from V and 4 from J, leaving 3 bases between them.

This chain connects TRBV18 to TRBJ1-1, with D hard to call. The CDR3 extends over 15 amino acids. The V end was cut by 3 bases, the J end by 4 bases, with 15 bases between. From germline, CDR1 is KGHSH and CDR2 LQKENI. The CDR3 region has the DNA TGTGCCAGCTCACCCTCCGCGTCACAGACCACTGAAGCTTTCTTT. Residues: CASSPSASQTTEAFF. Supplemented by reference TRBV18 and TRBJ1-1, the full variable domain reads NAGVMQNPRHLVRRRGQEARLRCSPMKGHSHVYWYRQLPEEGLKFMVYLQKENIIDESGMPKERFSAEFPKEGPSILRIQQVVRGDSAAYFCASSPSASQTTEAFFGQGTRLTVV.

CDR3 nucleotides: TGCGCCAACACGGACAGGGGAAGAGAGGACACTGAAGCTTTCTTT. Translating it yields CANTDRGREDTEAFF. The chain employs TRBV10-1 and TRBJ1-1; 9 bases match TRBD1. The CDR3 is 15 residues long. Germline V gene lookup returns CDR1 WNHNN and CDR2 SYGVQD (reference sequence). Germline trimming cut 10 bases from V and 3 bases from J; bases unmatched to any gene: 12.